This TCR beta chain was identified during a study of T-cell memory formation after mild COVID-19. Looking at the study overall: TCR clusters showed largely donor specificity.

This clonotype came up a few times. Its antigen is currently unknown. Findings and caveats of the study: Cross-reactive memory appears to have joined, as suggested by some responding clones showing up in pre-infection memory.

This CDR3 is built from 15 residues. From germline, CDR1 is SNHLY and CDR2 FYNNEI. The V and J ends lost 3 bases and 6 bases, in that order; junction bases with no gene match: 8. TCR alpha and TCR beta cDNA libraries with sample barcodes and UMIs came from 5'RACE using constant-segment primers. TCRdb re-called the 5' RACE reads with MiXCR, one entry per CDR3 protein. The table has 300,000 to 400,000 distinct CDR3 sequences, roughly 15% seen once. This clonotype was obtained from a man aged 18 to 30 who had mild COVID-19 (a few samples of this study predate the infection). Cell type and time point are not known. The specimen sequenced was PBMCs or a T cell subset sorted from them (not recorded which). V is TRBV2 and J is TRBJ1-5; 7 nucleotides agree with TRBD1. This CDR3 reads CASSDPRGQGQPQHF. CDR3 nucleotide sequence: TGTGCCAGCAGTGATCCTAGGGGGCAGGGTCAGCCCCAGCATTTT.